The 9 T cell receptor beta chains given below trace back to one sample, sequenced in a study of CD8 T cells in Susac syndrome. Random-hexamer reverse transcription was applied to about 0.45 to 1 ug RNA. TCRdb used MiXCR to reprocess the immunoSEQ multiplex PCR reads, holding one entry per CDR3 protein. The repertoire has approximately 270,000 distinct CDR3 sequences, around 95% of them found once; the top ten carry less than 0.075%. Input material: CD4+ T cells from PBMCs. These receptors all stem from a human donor with multiple sclerosis.

The J gene is TRBJ1-4, the V gene TRBV29-1; TRBD1 might be the D (6 bases). This CDR3 is built from 12 residues. Trimming took 7 bases from V and 12 from J, leaving 18 bases between them. Germline assignment: CDR1 SQVTM and CDR2 ANQGSEA. The CDR3 loop is CSAAPTGGQLFF. CDR3 coding DNA: TGCAGCGCCGCACCTACCGGGGGGCAACTGTTTTTT.

This clonotype was picked up a small number of times. V and J are TRBV5-1 and TRBJ2-7; perhaps TRBD2 as D (5 bases). CDR3 length: 14 amino acids. Looked up from germline, CDR1 is SGHRS and CDR2 is YFSETQ. V was cut by 4 bases and J by 0 bases, with 11 bases left in between. The CDR3 DNA is TGCGCCAGCAGCCAAACCAGCGGCTCCTACGAGCAGTACGTC. Translation: CASSQTSGSYEQYV.

The V call is TRBV7-2, the J call TRBJ2-5, with 8 nucleotides matching TRBD2. There are 15 residues in the CDR3. V shed 5 bases and J 1 base; nucleotides not matched to a gene: 6. CDR1 is SGHTA and CDR2 is FQGNSA in the germline V gene. CDR3 loop: CASSALLAVQETQYF. The CDR3 DNA sequence: TGTGCCAGCAGCGCGTTACTAGCGGTCCAAGAGACCCAGTACTTC. The full variable domain, its missing parts supplied by reference TRBV7-2 and TRBJ2-5, is GAGVSQSPSNKVTEKGKDVELRCDPISGHTALYWYRQSLGQGLEFLIYFQGNSAPDKSGLPSDRFSAERTGGSVSTLTIQRTQQEDSAVYLCASSALLAVQETQYFGPGTRLLVL.

The J gene is TRBJ2-5, the V gene TRBV5-6; 9 positions match TRBD1. CDR1 and CDR2 from the germline V gene are SGHDT and YYEEEE. With V trimmed by 0 bases and J by 4 bases, 4 bases remained unmatched. There are 15 residues in the CDR3. CDR3 region: CASSLVGQGRETQYF. The CDR3 DNA reads TGTGCCAGCAGCTTGGTAGGACAGGGGCGAGAGACCCAGTACTTC.

This clonotype was detected a few times. The DNA for the CDR3 is TGTGCCAGCAGCCGGGACAGGGGGCGTGAGCAGTACTTC. Amino acids: CASSRDRGREQYF. The V call is TRBV6-1, the J call TRBJ2-7, with 12 bases matching TRBD1. J was trimmed by 7 bases and V by 6 bases; bases with no gene match: 4. The germline gives CDR1 MNHNS, CDR2 SASEGT. The CDR3 runs 13 residues.

The V and J genes are TRBV18 and TRBJ1-4; D unclear. V lost 6 bases to trimming and J lost 0 bases, with 17 bases between them. The CDR3 sequence is 17 residues long. The V gene's germline CDR1 is KGHSH and CDR2 LQKENI. CDR3 nucleotide sequence: TGTGCCAGCTCTCATCAACGGGGTCGTGCAACTAATGAAAAACTGTTTTTT. Translating it yields CASSHQRGRATNEKLFF.

The V and J genes are TRBV7-2 and TRBJ1-2; no firm D call. Germline V CDR1 and CDR2: SGHTA, FQGNSA. The CDR3 is 13 residues long. V was shortened by 3 bases and J by 4 bases, with 9 bases between the two germline ends. Here the CDR3 DNA reads TGTGCCAGCAGCTTCGGGGTGTCCTATGGCTACACCTTC. Translated, it gives CASSFGVSYGYTF.

This chain links TRBV12-3 or TRBV12-4 with TRBJ2-1; 7 bases align to TRBD2. CDR3 length equals 15 residues. V shed 5 bases and J 6 bases; nucleotides not matched to a gene: 10. This chain's CDR3 is CASSLGLGIINEQFF. CDR3 coding DNA: TGTGCCAGCAGTCTAGGACTAGGTATTATCAATGAGCAGTTCTTC.

The gene calls are TRBV5-1 and TRBJ1-1, with D possibly TRBD1 on 6 matching bases. The CDR3 runs 13 residues. Germline V gene lookup returns CDR1 SGHRS and CDR2 YFSETQ. V lost 5 bases and J lost 3, with 11 bases in between. The CDR3 region has the DNA TGCGCCAGCAGTCTACAGGGAGACACTGAAGCTTTCTTT. This codes for CASSLQGDTEAFF.